In this sample, the clone carrying this T cell receptor (beta chain) turned up once. Its antigen is unknown. The data stem from a study of vaccination effects on CD4 cells after COVID-19. Across the whole study: After expansion with viral peptide pools in the ViraFEST assay, antigen-specific CD4+ T cells were sequenced. Post-vaccine specimens arrived a median 72 days past the second dose. Study-level findings and limits: Only a few convalescent patients and no early post-infection timepoints featured in the study.

It was after 10 days of culture that CD4+ T cells were isolated. Their SARS-CoV-2 infection, verified by PCR, occurred between March and December 2020. Vaccination of participants consisted of two doses of either the BNT162b2 or mRNA-1273 vaccine. Only in-frame clones appear in the TCRdb table, and some are missing; sequencing was by immunoSEQ multiplex PCR. The sample has roughly 30,000 clones, around 72% seen once. Germline V lookup: CDR1 SEHNR, CDR2 FQNEAQ (reference sequence). The length of the CDR3 is 15 residues. The V end was cut by 5 bases, the J end by 0 bases, with 11 bases between. This TCR came from a human donor who had a prior SARS-CoV-2 infection. This sample comprised CD4+ T cells from PBMCs cultured without peptide, obtained after COVID-19 vaccination. This chain uses TRBV7-9 with TRBJ1-3, with unresolved D. CDR3: CASSARVNSGNTIYF. The CDR3 DNA reads TGTGCCAGCAGCGCGAGGGTAAACTCTGGAAACACCATATATTTT.